This T cell receptor (beta chain) was sequenced during a study of beta chain features in type 1 diabetes. Study-wide findings and caveats: Any HLA effect on TCRB rearrangement was left unresolved by small sub-analyses. Type 1 diabetes patients showed a moderate but significant shortening of TCRB CDR3s in all four CD4+ subsets.

The CDR3 spans 13 residues. V was cut by 5 bases and J by 6 bases, with 13 bases left in between. Germline CDR1 reads SGHAT; CDR2 reads FQNNGV. Expressed TCRB transcripts were sequenced because the entire RNA isolate underwent reverse transcription. Assay: immunoSEQ multiplex PCR; the TCRdb copy retains only in-frame clones and omits some. The top ten hold roughly 0.015% of the sample, which has 300,000 to 350,000 clones, about 14% seen once. A word on this clone: Its antigen is still unknown.

Sequencing was carried out using naive CD4+ T cells from blood. The chain uses TRBV11-2 and TRBJ1-1; unclear D gene. This sequence was found in a woman aged 18-29 years with type 1 diabetes. The DNA for the CDR3 is TGTGCCAGCAGCGACCTACAACGGGCTGAAGCTTTCTTT. Translated: CASSDLQRAEAFF.